This T cell receptor beta chain originates from a study of blood T cell repertoires in COVID-19. Study-wide context: PBMCs, B-cell-depleted T cells, or T cells provided the cDNA or gDNA that made up the material.

This CDR3 spans 16 amino acids. V was cut by 5 bases and J by 5 bases, with 18 bases left in between. Germline CDR1 and CDR2: SGHTA and FQGNSA. Methods used by the authors: Nucleated cell number was recorded as an estimate derived from reference gene primer amplification. The assay was immunoSEQ multiplex PCR, and TCRdb's table has in-frame clones only and misses some. V and J calls and clone size follow that table, whereas D and trimming were derived from the DNA. Of hundreds of thousands of clones in the sample, more than 90% were seen once. Cohort allocation depended upon clinical history that participants reported.

The V call is TRBV7-2, the J call TRBJ2-2, with D maybe TRBD1 (6 bases). The sequencing input was PBMCs or T cells enriched from blood (not recorded which). The origin of this receptor is a man between 60 and 70 years old who had recovered from COVID-19. Here the CDR3 reads CASSSAGTKNTGELFF. CDR3 DNA: TGTGCCAGCAGCAGCGCCGGGACAAAGAATACCGGGGAGCTGTTTTTT. Full variable domain (rest looked up from reference TRBV7-2 and TRBJ2-2): GAGVSQSPSNKVTEKGKDVELRCDPISGHTALYWYRQSLGQGLEFLIYFQGNSAPDKSGLPSDRFSAERTGGSVSTLTIQRTQQEDSAVYLCASSSAGTKNTGELFFGEGSRLTVL.